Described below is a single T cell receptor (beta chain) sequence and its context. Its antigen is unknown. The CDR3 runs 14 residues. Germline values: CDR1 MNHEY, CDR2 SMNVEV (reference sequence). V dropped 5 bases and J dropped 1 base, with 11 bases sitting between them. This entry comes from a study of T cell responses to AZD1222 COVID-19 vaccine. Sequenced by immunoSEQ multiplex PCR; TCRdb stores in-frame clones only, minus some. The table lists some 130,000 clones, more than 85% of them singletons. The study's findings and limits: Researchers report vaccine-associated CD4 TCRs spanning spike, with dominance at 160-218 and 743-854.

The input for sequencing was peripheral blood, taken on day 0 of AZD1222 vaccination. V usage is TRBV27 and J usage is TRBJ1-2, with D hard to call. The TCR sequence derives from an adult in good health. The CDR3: CASSPRPYNYGYTF. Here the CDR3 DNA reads TGTGCCAGCAGTCCCCGGCCGTATAACTATGGCTACACCTTC.